This record looks at one T cell receptor beta chain sequence and its context. What it binds is not known. The germline V gene has CDR1 MNHEY and CDR2 SVGAGI. CDR3 length: 15 amino acids. The V end was cut by 0 bases, the J end by 0 bases, with 9 bases between. The data were taken from a study of CD8+CD57+ T cells in acquired aplastic anemia. As for the study in general: The study obtained an average of around 3.1 ug of DNA from sorted CD4+ and CD8+ cells. Study-wide results and caveats: There were roughly 28 CD8+ CDR3 sequences that occurred in both patients and controls. Controls and patients did not differ significantly in CD8+ Simpson's diversity.

It was genomic DNA that served as the template for profiling TCR beta VDJ and CDR3. TCRdb itself ran the reads through MiXCR, one entry per CDR3 protein. The sample holds 90,000 to 120,000 distinct CDR3 sequences; roughly 51% are singletons and the top ten take about a third. The specimen sequenced was sorted CD4+, CD8+, or CD8+CD57+ T cells (not recorded which) from PBMCs. The chain is built from TRBV6-5 and TRBJ2-7; no definite D call. This receptor was taken from a human donor in good health, serving as a control. This CDR3 is CASSYSTRSSYEQYF. The CDR3 coding sequence is TGTGCCAGCAGTTACTCGACTCGTAGCTCCTACGAGCAGTACTTC.